The 22 T cell receptor beta chains in this list originate from one sample, sequenced in a study of T cell responses to AZD1222 COVID-19 vaccine. The method was immunoSEQ multiplex PCR; TCRdb's version includes in-frame clones alone and lacks a portion of them. Among under 130,000 clones listed, 80% to 95% were seen once. The starting material was peripheral blood, obtained on day 0 of AZD1222 vaccination. The receptors were sampled from an adult in good health.

The genes are TRBV6-5 and TRBJ2-7; D might be TRBD1 or TRBD2, each matching 5 bases. Per germline, CDR1 MNHEY and CDR2 SVGAGI. This CDR3 is 13 amino acids long. The V end was cut by 0 bases, the J end by 4 bases, with 7 bases between. The CDR3 is CASSYSRGYEQYF. The DNA of the CDR3 is TGTGCCAGCAGTTACTCGAGGGGATACGAGCAGTACTTC.

CDR3 DNA sequence: TGTGCCAGCTCACCACCGCTAGCGGGGGCAATAGATACGCAGTATTTT. It translates to CASSPPLAGAIDTQYF. J is TRBJ2-3 and V is TRBV18; 10 bases align to TRBD2. With V trimmed by 0 bases and J by 5 bases, 5 bases remained unmatched. The CDR3 sequence is 16 residues long. CDR1 is KGHSH and CDR2 is LQKENI in the germline V gene.

The V call is TRBV7-8, the J call TRBJ2-5; D may correspond to TRBD1 or TRBD2 (5 bases each). The V and J ends lost 3 bases and 1 base respectively, with 9 bases between them. This CDR3 is built from 14 residues. Per the germline V gene, CDR1 is SGHVS and CDR2 is FQNEAQ. The CDR3 nucleotides are TGTGCCAGCAGCTTGCCCGGGGCCCAAGAGACCCAGTACTTC. Translation: CASSLPGAQETQYF. Variable domain in full (rest from reference TRBV7-8 and TRBJ2-5): GAGVSQSPRYKVAKRGQDVALRCDPISGHVSLFWYQQALGQGPEFLTYFQNEAQLDKSGLPSDRFFAERPEGSVSTLKIQRTQQEDSAVYLCASSLPGAQETQYFGPGTRLLVL.

The chain carries TRBV30 and TRBJ1-5; D remains ambiguous. Germline loops: CDR1 GTSNPN, CDR2 SVGIG (reference sequence). The CDR3 runs to 14 residues. With 1 base removed from V and 2 bases from J, the gap between germline ends came to 9 bases. Here the CDR3 reads CAWSETDGNQPQHF. CDR3 nucleotides: TGTGCCTGGAGTGAAACAGACGGCAATCAGCCCCAGCATTTT.

This chain connects TRBV5-5 to TRBJ1-1; unclear D gene. V was shortened by 1 base and J by 11 bases, with 15 bases between the two germline ends. Per the germline V gene, CDR1 is SGHKS and CDR2 is YYEKEE (reference sequence). The CDR3 sequence is 13 residues long. Here the CDR3 reads CASSLWEGGWAFF. The CDR3 DNA sequence: TGTGCCAGCAGCTTGTGGGAGGGCGGTTGGGCTTTCTTT.

This clone appeared once. This sequence joins TRBV2 and TRBJ1-2, with TRBD1 identical over 11 bases. This CDR3 has 14 residues. From germline, CDR1 is SNHLY and CDR2 FYNNEI. J lost 8 bases, V lost 4 bases, and 6 bases had no gene match. The CDR3 spells CASSGEGQGVGYTF. CDR3 coding DNA: TGTGCCAGCAGTGGAGAGGGACAGGGGGTAGGCTACACCTTC.

The chain couples TRBV7-3 to TRBJ1-6; D unresolved. This CDR3 is 15 amino acids long. V was pared by 0 bases and J by 9 bases, with 12 bases between. Per the germline V gene, CDR1 is SGHTA and CDR2 is FQGTGA. The CDR3 protein is CASSLTSRKGSPLHF. The CDR3 DNA reads TGTGCCAGCAGCTTAACGTCAAGGAAAGGTTCACCCCTCCACTTT.

This chain uses TRBV6-5 with TRBJ1-4; tentatively, D is TRBD1 (5 bases). This CDR3 region has 14 residues. The V end lost 6 bases, the J end lost 7 bases, and 15 bases lay between the germline ends. Per the germline V gene, CDR1 is MNHEY and CDR2 is SVGAGI. The CDR3: CASRSTAGGEKLFF. CDR3 nucleotide sequence: TGTGCCAGCAGGAGTACCGCGGGGGGTGAAAAACTGTTTTTT.

The J gene is TRBJ2-7, the V gene TRBV7-2; TRBD1 matches 7 bases. V was clipped by 5 bases and J by 2 bases; unmatched bases: 6. Looked up from germline, CDR1 is SGHTA and CDR2 is FQGNSA. The CDR3 loop spans 14 amino acids. CDR3 sequence (DNA): TGTGCCAGCAGCATCCGGGACAGTACCTACGAGCAGTACTTC. Translating gives CASSIRDSTYEQYF.

The chain joins TRBV28 to TRBJ1-6; 10 bases map to TRBD1. CDR3 length: 15 amino acids. The germline V gene has CDR1 MDHEN and CDR2 SYDVKM. Trimming removed 6 bases from V and 6 bases from J; junction bases left unmatched: 5. This CDR3 reads CASRRQGAVNSPLHF. The CDR3 region has the DNA TGTGCCAGCAGACGACAGGGGGCAGTTAATTCACCCCTCCACTTT.

V usage is TRBV7-9 and J usage is TRBJ2-1, with TRBD1 matching 10 bases. Looked up from germline, CDR1 is SEHNR and CDR2 is FQNEAQ (reference sequence). V trimming: 5 bases; J trimming: 8 bases; junction bases outside the gene matches: 9. The CDR3 runs 15 residues. The CDR3 DNA reads TGTGCCAGCAGCAATCCGGGACAGGGGTTCTATGAGCAGTTCTTC. Its protein product is CASSNPGQGFYEQFF. Full variable domain (remainder filled in from reference TRBV7-9 and TRBJ2-1): DTGVSQNPRHKITKRGQNVTFRCDPISEHNRLYWYRQTLGQGPEFLTYFQNEAQLEKSRLLSDRFSAERPKGSFSTLEIQRTEQGDSAMYLCASSNPGQGFYEQFFGPGTRLTVL.

This chain uses TRBV7-3 with TRBJ2-3, with D uncertain. The germline V gene has CDR1 SGHTA and CDR2 FQGTGA. CDR3 length equals 14 residues. Trimming pared 4 bases from V and 4 bases from J, leaving 12 bases between. The CDR3 nucleotides are TGTGCCAGCAGCTCAAGTTATTTCTCAGATACGCAGTATTTT. The encoded protein is CASSSSYFSDTQYF.

The chain joins TRBV7-6 to TRBJ1-3; D is uncertain. CDR3 length: 15 amino acids. Trimming pared 5 bases from V and 2 bases from J, leaving 13 bases between. Germline lookup yields CDR1 SGHVS and CDR2 FNYEAQ. The CDR3 protein is CASSPAWETGNTIYF. In DNA, the CDR3 is TGTGCCAGCAGCCCCGCCTGGGAGACTGGAAACACCATATATTTT.

The J gene is TRBJ1-2, the V gene TRBV19; weak D call: TRBD1 (6 bases). Trimming stripped 6 bases from V and 2 bases from J, with 10 bases between. Germline V gene data show CDR1 as LNHDA and CDR2 as SQIVND (reference sequence). The CDR3 covers 13 residues. This CDR3 reads CASSQGQNYGYTF. Here the CDR3 DNA reads TGTGCCAGTAGCCAAGGACAGAACTATGGCTACACCTTC. The entire variable domain, with the rest obtained from reference TRBV19 and TRBJ1-2, is as follows: DGGITQSPKYLFRKEGQNVTLSCEQNLNHDAMYWYRQDPGQGLRLIYYSQIVNDFQKGDIAEGYSVSREKKESFPLTVTSAQKNPTAFYLCASSQGQNYGYTFGSGTRLTVV.

The genes are TRBV28 and TRBJ2-7; 10 bases fit TRBD2. The CDR3 runs to 15 residues. Germline values: CDR1 MDHEN, CDR2 SYDVKM. The ends lost 4 bases at V and 2 bases at J; junction bases unmatched: 5. CDR3 sequence reads: CASSSTGLAPYEQYF. CDR3 sequence (DNA): TGTGCCAGCAGTTCTACGGGACTAGCGCCCTACGAGCAGTACTTC.

The V call is TRBV11-2, the J call TRBJ2-7; D tentatively fits TRBD1 or TRBD2 (10 bases each). V shed 5 bases and J shed 3 bases, with 29 bases lying between them. The CDR3 contains 19 residues. The V gene's germline CDR1 is SGHAT and CDR2 FQNNGV. This CDR3 is CASSPRGQGRTSGIYEQYF. CDR3 coding DNA: TGTGCCAGCAGCCCACGGGGACAGGGGAGGACTAGCGGTATCTACGAGCAGTACTTC. Supplemented by reference TRBV11-2 and TRBJ2-7, the full variable domain reads EAGVAQSPRYKIIEKRQSVAFWCNPISGHATLYWYQQILGQGPKLLIQFQNNGVVDDSQLPKDRFSAERLKGVDSTLKIQPAKLEDSAVYLCASSPRGQGRTSGIYEQYFGPGTRLTVT.

V gene TRBV6-8 combines with J gene TRBJ2-1, with 10 positions matching TRBD2. V gave up 6 bases and J gave up 5 bases; unmatched junction bases: 10. The CDR3 is 16 residues long. Germline V gene sequence: CDR1 MNHGY, CDR2 SAAAGT. CDR3 nucleotide sequence: TGTGCCAGCAGCCTACCGGGACTAGCGAGGGACAATGAGCAGTTCTTC. Its protein product is CASSLPGLARDNEQFF.

The genes are TRBV5-1 and TRBJ2-1; tentatively, D is TRBD2 (5 bases). CDR3 length: 16 amino acids. Trimming took off 5 bases at V and 2 bases at J, with 17 bases between the two ends. Germline V gives CDR1 SGHRS, CDR2 YFSETQ. The CDR3 region is CASRSRNDGAYNEQFF. Here the CDR3 DNA reads TGCGCCAGCAGGTCGCGGAACGACGGGGCCTACAATGAGCAGTTCTTC.

The CDR3 loop is CASSWTSPLYNEQFF. Written as DNA, the CDR3 is TGTGCCAGCAGCTGGACTAGCCCCCTCTACAATGAGCAGTTCTTC. The gene calls are TRBV28 and TRBJ2-1, with TRBD2 matching 8 bases. The CDR3 loop spans 15 amino acids. From germline, CDR1 is MDHEN and CDR2 SYDVKM. Unmatched junction bases numbered 7, after V lost 6 bases and J lost 3 bases.

The chain uses TRBV2 and TRBJ2-7; D remains ambiguous. CDR3 size: 13 residues. Germline CDR1 is SNHLY and CDR2 is FYNNEI. V was clipped by 1 base and J by 7 bases, with 11 bases between them. The CDR3 loop is CASSEDSVREQYF. The CDR3 DNA reads as TGTGCCAGCAGTGAAGACTCCGTCCGGGAGCAGTACTTC.

The chain uses TRBV27 and TRBJ1-2; 9 bases are a match to TRBD1. This CDR3 spans 17 amino acids. Unmatched junction bases numbered 18, after V lost 6 bases and J lost 7 bases. Looked up from germline, CDR1 is MNHEY and CDR2 is SMNVEV (reference sequence). The CDR3 nucleotides read TGTGCCAGCAGCCCAACCCCAAACCGGGACAGGGTGGCTGGCTACACCTTC. Amino acids: CASSPTPNRDRVAGYTF.

CDR3 DNA sequence: TGTGCCAGCAGCTCCCCCGCGGGGATCAGCTCCTACGAGCAGTACTTC. Translation: CASSSPAGISSYEQYF. The chain recombines TRBV11-3 with TRBJ2-7; D is perhaps TRBD2 (6 bases). The CDR3 spans 16 residues. Looked up from germline, CDR1 is SGHNT and CDR2 is YENEEA. V gave up 4 bases and J gave up 0 bases, with 16 bases separating them.